Listed below are T cell receptor beta chains from one sample, sequenced in a study of T cells in Graves' hyperthyroidism and ophthalmopathy. TCRdb used MiXCR to reprocess the multiplex PCR reads, holding one entry per CDR3 protein. In the table there are a few hundred thousand distinct CDR3 sequences, 15% to 20% of which are singletons. The sequenced material came from blood. Source of these receptors: a woman between 18 and 30 years old with Graves' hyperthyroidism. The CDR3 runs from the conserved cysteine through the conserved F or W. The D gene is left open where the match is weak. Clone size is stated in some rows and not others, as once, few, many or a class when expanded.

TRBD1,.,TRBV27,TRBJ2-7,15,CASSRNRDRAYEQYF,TGTGCCAGCAGCAGGAATCGGGACAGGGCCTACGAGCAGTACTTC
.,many,TRBV20-1,TRBJ1-1,12,CSVNLRDTEAFF,TGCAGTGTTAACTTGAGAGACACTGAAGCTTTCTTT
.,many,TRBV20-1,TRBJ2-7,12,CSASAPSSEQYF,TGCAGTGCTAGTGCCCCCAGCTCGGAGCAGTACTTC
TRBD1,many,TRBV2,TRBJ1-5,17,CASRRTTGGYNNQPQHF,TGTGCCAGCAGGCGTACAACAGGGGGTTATAACAATCAGCCCCAGCATTTT
TRBD1,.,TRBV28,TRBJ1-1,13,CASSNQGDTEAFF,TGTGCCAGCAGCAATCAGGGGGACACTGAAGCTTTCTTT
TRBD2,few,TRBV7-8,TRBJ2-7,14,CASSTVQGGHEQYF,TGTGCCAGCAGCACCGTCCAGGGAGGGCACGAGCAGTACTTC
TRBD2,many,TRBV24-1,TRBJ2-5,15,CATSDYSGGQETQYF,TGTGCCACCAGTGATTATAGCGGGGGGCAAGAGACCCAGTACTTC
TRBD2,many,TRBV6-5,TRBJ2-7,15,CASSYSPGGSYEQYF,TGTGCCAGCAGTTACTCCCCGGGGGGCTCCTACGAGCAGTACTTC
TRBD2,many,TRBV20-1,TRBJ2-5,15,CSASHHGGAVETQYF,TGCAGTGCTAGTCACCACGGGGGGGCCGTAGAGACCCAGTACTTC
.,many,TRBV5-6,TRBJ2-7,13,CASSPPGVGEQYF,TGTGCCAGCAGCCCCCCGGGGGTGGGAGAGCAGTACTTC
.,many,TRBV10-3,TRBJ1-1,13,CAARREGNTEAFF,TGTGCCGCCCGAAGGGAAGGGAACACTGAAGCTTTCTTT
TRBD1,many,TRBV6-1,TRBJ2-7,15,CASSGVGQGAYEQYF,TGTGCCAGCAGTGGGGTAGGACAGGGGGCCTACGAGCAGTACTTC
TRBD1,many,TRBV2,TRBJ1-2,15,CASISPRGRPYGYTF,TGTGCCAGCATTTCACCTAGGGGGCGCCCCTATGGCTACACCTTC
TRBD1,many,TRBV20-1,TRBJ1-1,13,CSATSDRKTEAFF,TGCAGTGCCACTTCGGACAGGAAGACTGAAGCTTTCTTT
TRBD1,many,TRBV6-2/TRBV6-3,TRBJ1-1,16,CASTKLTGTENTEAFF,TGTGCCAGCACCAAACTTACCGGGACAGAGAACACTGAAGCTTTCTTT
.,many,TRBV2,TRBJ2-6,17,CASSEGEGPTGANVLTF,TGTGCCAGCAGTGAAGGGGAAGGACCCACTGGGGCCAACGTCCTGACTTTC
.,.,TRBV28,TRBJ1-1,17,CASSRFAYWDGNTEAFF,TGTGCCAGCAGCCGGTTTGCGTATTGGGATGGTAACACTGAAGCTTTCTTT
.,many,TRBV7-8,TRBJ2-7,16,CASSPEGGRVGHEQYF,TGTGCCAGCAGCCCCGAAGGCGGGCGGGTGGGCCACGAGCAGTACTTC
.,many,TRBV12-3/TRBV12-4,TRBJ2-7,14,CASRAGTAGYEQYF,TGTGCCAGCAGGGCCGGGACGGCGGGCTACGAGCAGTACTTC
.,few,TRBV30,TRBJ1-1,14,CAWGREGFNTEAFF,TGTGCCTGGGGACGGGAGGGGTTTAACACTGAAGCTTTCTTT
.,many,TRBV15,TRBJ2-2,13,CATSEGYTGELFF,TGTGCCACCAGCGAAGGGTACACCGGGGAGCTGTTTTTT
.,.,TRBV6-5,TRBJ2-6,16,CASSYSTGSGANVLTF,TGTGCCAGCAGTTACTCGACAGGCTCTGGGGCCAACGTCCTGACTTTC
.,many,TRBV5-1,TRBJ1-5,16,CASSLGSGQSNQPQHF,TGCGCCAGCAGCTTGGGTTCCGGACAGAGCAATCAGCCCCAGCATTTT
TRBD2,.,TRBV5-1,TRBJ2-2,16,CASRFASGTNIGELFF,TGCGCCAGCAGGTTCGCTAGCGGGACCAACATCGGGGAGCTGTTTTTT
.,few,TRBV6-1,TRBJ2-7,14,CASSEVGGAYEQYF,TGTGCCAGCAGTGAAGTGGGGGGGGCGTACGAGCAGTACTTC
.,.,TRBV6-2/TRBV6-3,TRBJ2-7,14,CASSYRGALGEQYF,TGTGCCAGCAGTTACCGGGGGGCGCTAGGCGAGCAGTACTTC
TRBD1,.,TRBV4-1,TRBJ1-1,19,CASSQDPGRDRGPSAEAFF,TGCGCCAGCAGCCAAGATCCTGGGCGGGACAGGGGGCCTTCCGCTGAAGCTTTCTTT
TRBD1,many,TRBV5-1,TRBJ2-2,13,CASSFGQGGELFF,TGCGCCAGCAGCTTTGGACAGGGAGGGGAGCTGTTTTTT
.,.,TRBV19,TRBJ1-2,13,CASSIWPRRGYTF,TGTGCCAGTAGTATCTGGCCAAGGAGGGGCTACACCTTC
.,many,TRBV27,TRBJ2-7,13,CASSLKSSYEQYF,TGTGCCAGCAGTTTAAAAAGCTCCTACGAGCAGTACTTC
.,many,TRBV7-8,TRBJ1-5,14,CASSSREPGQPQHF,TGTGCCAGCAGCTCGCGGGAGCCCGGTCAGCCCCAGCATTTT
TRBD1,many,TRBV13,TRBJ1-2,12,CASKGQHYGYTF,TGTGCCAGCAAGGGACAGCACTATGGCTACACCTTC
TRBD1,.,TRBV18,TRBJ1-5,17,CASSPRGPPSLNQPQHF,TGTGCCAGCTCACCAAGGGGGCCCCCGTCTCTCAATCAGCCCCAGCATTTT
.,once,TRBV2,TRBJ1-5,13,CASRPDSNQPEHF,TGTGCCAGCAGACCGGACAGCAATCAGCCCGAGCATTTT
TRBD2,.,TRBV5-1,TRBJ2-7,15,CASSQKAGGIYEQYF,TGCGCCAGCAGCCAAAAAGCGGGAGGTATTTACGAGCAGTACTTC
.,many,TRBV30,TRBJ1-2,12,CAWSVKGLGYTF,TGTGCCTGGAGTGTAAAGGGGCTGGGCTACACCTTC
.,many,TRBV28,TRBJ2-7,12,CATARGAGEQYF,TGTGCCACCGCTAGGGGGGCGGGCGAGCAGTACTTC
.,many,TRBV7-8,TRBJ2-7,13,CASSFDSYYEQYF,TGTGCCAGCAGCTTCGACAGCTACTACGAGCAGTACTTC
.,many,TRBV30,TRBJ2-7,11,CAWSVRGEQYF,TGTGCCTGGAGTGTACGGGGCGAGCAGTACTTC
.,many,TRBV12-3/TRBV12-4,TRBJ1-1,15,CASSLRGGEGTEAFF,TGTGCCAGCAGCTTAAGGGGGGGCGAGGGCACTGAAGCTTTCTTT
.,many,TRBV20-1,TRBJ1-1,13,CSARGLAGTEAFF,TGCAGTGCTAGAGGGTTGGCAGGCACCGAAGCTTTCTTT